Sequencing of this TCR beta chain was carried out in a study of cytomegalovirus exposure and HLA in healthy donors. The repertoire was sequenced with immunoSEQ multiplex PCR; TCRdb's copy has only in-frame clones and lacks some. Of about 160,000 clones listed, just under 90% are singletons. Note on this clone: What it binds is unknown.

Overall study findings and caveats: Most TCR sequences showed up rarely, but some public TCRs showed up in many donors. The study listed approximately 160 cytomegalovirus-associated TCR beta chains.

Germline CDR1 SNHLY, CDR2 FYNNEI. The germline V and J ends were trimmed by 4 bases and 6 bases, with 6 bases remaining between them. CDR3 length: 11 residues. This receptor was obtained from a woman between 18 and 30 years old in good health and CMV-seropositive. The chain employs TRBV2 and TRBJ1-1; D is uncertain. The source material was PBMCs. CDR3 residues: CASSVFAEAFF. The CDR3 region has the DNA TGTGCCAGCAGTGTCTTTGCTGAAGCTTTCTTT. The full variable domain, completed using reference TRBV2 and TRBJ1-1, is EPEVTQTPSHQVTQMGQEVILRCVPISNHLYFYWYRQILGQKVEFLVSFYNNEISEKSEIFDDQFSVERPDGSNFTLKIRSTKLEDSAMYFCASSVFAEAFFGQGTRLTVV.